A selection of T cell receptor beta chains follows, all from one sample in a study of cytomegalovirus exposure and HLA in healthy donors. Here immunoSEQ multiplex PCR was the method, and the copy in TCRdb shows in-frame clones only, minus some. Reported are 100,000 to 150,000 clones; the ten largest clones contain about 0.93%. Input material: PBMCs. The receptors stem from a man younger than 35 in good health and CMV-seronegative. Each CDR3 is given with its conserved first and last residue. A D gene is named only where the DNA matches it firmly.

J gene	CDR3 length	V gene	D gene	CDR3 protein	CDR3 DNA
TRBJ1-3	14	TRBV7-3	-	CASSSTPEGNTIYF	TGTGCCAGCAGCTCCACCCCAGAAGGAAACACCATATATTTT
TRBJ1-2	15	TRBV6-5	-	CASSYISREVNGYAF	TGTGCCAGCAGTTATATTTCTCGGGAGGTGAATGGCTACGCCTTC
TRBJ2-7	13	TRBV18	-	CASSPDSYYEQYF	TGTGCCAGCTCACCGGACAGCTACTACGAGCAGTACTTC
TRBJ2-1	15	TRBV6-4	TRBD2	CASSARTSGIIEQFF	TGTGCCAGCAGTGCTCGGACTAGCGGAATTATTGAGCAGTTCTTC
TRBJ2-7	14	TRBV28	TRBD1	CASSFSAGGREQYF	TGTGCCAGCAGTTTCTCGGCAGGGGGACGAGAGCAGTACTTC
TRBJ2-5	16	TRBV2	TRBD2	CASSASGGRAPETQYF	TGTGCCAGCAGTGCCTCGGGAGGCAGGGCCCCAGAGACCCAGTACTTC
TRBJ2-2	14	TRBV5-6	TRBD2	CASSAGASNGELFF	TGTGCCAGCAGCGCGGGAGCAAGCAACGGGGAGCTGTTTTTT
TRBJ1-1	15	TRBV4-1	TRBD1	CASSQGQGARTEAFF	TGCGCCAGCAGCCAAGGACAGGGGGCGAGGACTGAAGCTTTCTTT
TRBJ2-7	17	TRBV5-1	-	CASSLRPGRSGSNEQYF	TGCGCCAGCAGCTTGCGACCCGGCAGGTCAGGTTCTAACGAGCAGTACTTC
TRBJ2-5	13	TRBV9	-	CASSVGLQETQYF	TGTGCCAGCAGCGTCGGATTACAGGAGACCCAGTACTTC
TRBJ1-1	13	TRBV18	-	CASSQGENTEAFF	TGTGCCAGCTCACAGGGGGAAAACACTGAAGCTTTCTTT
TRBJ2-5	15	TRBV6-5	TRBD2	CASIRSSSGQETQYF	TGTGCCAGCATCCGGAGTTCTAGCGGCCAAGAGACCCAGTACTTC
TRBJ1-1	13	TRBV5-1	TRBD1	CASSLARGYGWFF	TGCGCCAGCAGCTTGGCCAGGGGGTACGGTTGGTTCTTT
TRBJ2-7	16	TRBV6-6	-	CASDREASRAPYEQYF	TGTGCCAGTGATAGGGAGGCGAGTCGAGCCCCCTACGAGCAGTACTTC
TRBJ1-5	17	TRBV28	-	CAISITGLKGRGQPQHF	TGTGCCATCTCGATAACAGGTTTAAAGGGGCGGGGGCAGCCCCAGCATTTT
TRBJ2-3	14	TRBV9	-	CASSVNPVTDTQYF	TGTGCCAGCAGCGTAAACCCGGTCACAGATACGCAGTATTTT
TRBJ1-1	15	TRBV6-5	-	CASSYVGALNTEAFF	TGTGCCAGCAGTTATGTAGGGGCTTTGAACACTGAAGCTTTCTTT
TRBJ2-7	15	TRBV19	TRBD2	CASSITGGSSYEQYF	TGTGCCAGTAGTATAACGGGGGGTTCCTCCTACGAGCAGTACTTC
TRBJ1-2	14	TRBV6-5	-	CASNPVGGSYGYTF	TGTGCCAGCAACCCGGTGGGGGGGAGCTATGGCTACACCTTC
TRBJ1-3	18	TRBV7-4	-	CASSPRVGGLPSGNTIYF	TGTGCCAGCAGCCCAAGGGTGGGGGGTCTCCCTTCGGGAAACACCATATATTTT
TRBJ2-7	13	TRBV7-8	-	CASSSGTLYEQYF	TGTGCCAGCAGCTCCGGGACACTTTACGAGCAGTACTTC
TRBJ2-4	16	TRBV18	-	CASSSRQELAKNIQYF	TGTGCCAGCTCATCCCGACAGGAACTAGCCAAAAACATTCAGTACTTC
TRBJ1-2	13	TRBV9	-	CASSVTGGDGYTF	TGTGCCAGCAGCGTGACGGGGGGTGATGGCTACACCTTC
TRBJ1-2	13	TRBV14	TRBD1	CASSPGQAYGYTF	TGTGCCAGCAGCCCGGGACAGGCCTATGGCTACACCTTC
TRBJ2-1	14	TRBV4-1	-	CASSQDRVLMKQFF	TGCGCCAGCAGCCAAGATCGAGTATTAATGAAGCAGTTCTTC
TRBJ2-7	14	TRBV19	-	CASRQVGGTYEQYF	TGTGCCAGTAGGCAAGTCGGAGGGACCTACGAGCAGTACTTC
TRBJ2-3	13	TRBV18	-	CASRLDSTDTQYF	TGTGCCAGCCGACTAGATAGCACAGATACGCAGTATTTT
TRBJ2-1	15	TRBV6-5	-	CASSYLGGGYNEQFF	TGTGCCAGCAGTTACCTGGGGGGTGGGTATAATGAGCAGTTCTTC
TRBJ1-1	14	TRBV5-1	TRBD1	CASSLETGVTEAFF	TGCGCCAGCAGCCTAGAGACAGGGGTAACTGAAGCTTTCTTT
TRBJ1-2	15	TRBV6-1	TRBD1	CASSTETGGNYGYTF	TGTGCCAGCAGTACCGAGACAGGGGGCAACTATGGCTACACCTTC
TRBJ2-7	15	TRBV5-1	TRBD1	CASSTRTGAFYEQYF	TGCGCCAGCAGCACCCGGACAGGGGCGTTCTACGAGCAGTACTTC
TRBJ1-1	16	TRBV18	-	CASSPGQNDAGTEAFF	TGTGCCAGCTCACCAGGGCAGAACGATGCGGGGACTGAAGCTTTCTTT
TRBJ2-7	12	TRBV10-3	-	CAISQGTGEQYF	TGTGCCATCAGTCAGGGAACGGGCGAGCAGTACTTC
TRBJ2-7	14	TRBV7-9	TRBD1	CASSKGQGSHEQYF	TGTGCCAGCAGCAAGGGACAGGGGAGCCACGAGCAGTACTTC
TRBJ1-1	16	TRBV18	TRBD1	CASSPRGTETNTEAFF	TGTGCCAGCTCACCACGGGGGACAGAGACGAACACTGAAGCTTTCTTT
TRBJ2-1	15	TRBV7-9	TRBD2	CASSLRLAGENEQFF	TGTGCCAGCAGCTTACGACTAGCGGGGGAGAATGAGCAGTTCTTC
TRBJ1-2	14	TRBV10-3	TRBD1	CAISVWARGYGYTF	TGTGCCATCAGTGTTTGGGCCAGGGGGTATGGCTACACCTTC
TRBJ2-2	15	TRBV11-2	TRBD2	CASSLSGRRTGELFF	TGTGCCAGCAGCCTAAGCGGGAGGCGGACCGGGGAGCTGTTTTTT
TRBJ1-1	15	TRBV2	TRBD1	CASSVRTGGLTEAFF	TGTGCCAGCAGTGTCCGGACAGGGGGCCTCACTGAAGCTTTCTTT
TRBJ2-2	13	TRBV5-8	-	CASSPGLTGELFF	TGTGCCAGCAGTCCCGGTCTCACCGGGGAGCTGTTTTTT
TRBJ2-1	16	TRBV29-1	TRBD2	CSVEAGGGLAANEQFF	TGCAGCGTTGAGGCAGGGGGCGGACTAGCGGCCAATGAGCAGTTCTTC